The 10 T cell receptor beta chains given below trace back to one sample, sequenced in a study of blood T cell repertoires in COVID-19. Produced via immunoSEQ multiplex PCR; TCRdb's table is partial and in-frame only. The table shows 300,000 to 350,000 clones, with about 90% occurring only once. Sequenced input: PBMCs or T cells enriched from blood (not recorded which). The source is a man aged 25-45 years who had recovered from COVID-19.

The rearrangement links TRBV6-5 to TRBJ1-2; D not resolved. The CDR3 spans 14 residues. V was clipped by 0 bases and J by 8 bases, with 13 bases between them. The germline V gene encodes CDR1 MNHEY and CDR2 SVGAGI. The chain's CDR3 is CASSYSSGLWGYTF. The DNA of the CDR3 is TGTGCCAGCAGTTACTCGAGCGGCCTCTGGGGCTACACCTTC.

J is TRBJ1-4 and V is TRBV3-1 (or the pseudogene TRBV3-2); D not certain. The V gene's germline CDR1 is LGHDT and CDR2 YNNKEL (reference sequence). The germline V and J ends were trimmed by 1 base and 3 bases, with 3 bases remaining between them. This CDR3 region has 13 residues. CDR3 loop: CASSQAPNEKLFF. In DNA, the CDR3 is TGTGCCAGCAGCCAAGCTCCTAATGAAAAACTGTTTTTT.

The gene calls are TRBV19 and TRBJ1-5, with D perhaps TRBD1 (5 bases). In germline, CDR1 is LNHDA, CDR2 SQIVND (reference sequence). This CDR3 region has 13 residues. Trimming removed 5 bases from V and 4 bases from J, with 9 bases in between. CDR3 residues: CASSFQGNQPQHF. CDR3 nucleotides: TGTGCCAGTAGTTTCCAGGGAAATCAGCCCCAGCATTTT.

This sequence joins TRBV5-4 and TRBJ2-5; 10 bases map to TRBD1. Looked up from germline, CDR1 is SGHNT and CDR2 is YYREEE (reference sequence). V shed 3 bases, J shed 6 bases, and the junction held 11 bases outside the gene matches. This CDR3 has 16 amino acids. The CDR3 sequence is CASSSRGQGGIQTQYF. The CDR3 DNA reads TGTGCCAGCAGCTCTCGTGGACAGGGGGGGATTCAGACCCAGTACTTC.

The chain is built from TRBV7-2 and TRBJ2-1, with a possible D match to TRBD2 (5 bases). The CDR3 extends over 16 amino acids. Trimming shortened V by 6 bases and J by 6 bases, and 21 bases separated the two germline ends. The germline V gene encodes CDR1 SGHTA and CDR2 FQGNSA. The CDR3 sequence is CASSPLGVAALNEQFF. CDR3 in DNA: TGTGCCAGCAGTCCCCTGGGAGTGGCAGCCCTCAATGAGCAGTTCTTC. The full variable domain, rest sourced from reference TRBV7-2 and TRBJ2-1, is GAGVSQSPSNKVTEKGKDVELRCDPISGHTALYWYRQSLGQGLEFLIYFQGNSAPDKSGLPSDRFSAERTGGSVSTLTIQRTQQEDSAVYLCASSPLGVAALNEQFFGPGTRLTVL.

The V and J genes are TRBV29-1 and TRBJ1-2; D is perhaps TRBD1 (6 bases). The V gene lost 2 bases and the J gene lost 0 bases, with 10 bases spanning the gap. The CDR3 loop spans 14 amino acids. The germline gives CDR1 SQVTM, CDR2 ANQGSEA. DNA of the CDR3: TGCAGCGTTGAACGGGGGGCCTCTAACTATGGCTACACCTTC. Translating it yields CSVERGASNYGYTF.

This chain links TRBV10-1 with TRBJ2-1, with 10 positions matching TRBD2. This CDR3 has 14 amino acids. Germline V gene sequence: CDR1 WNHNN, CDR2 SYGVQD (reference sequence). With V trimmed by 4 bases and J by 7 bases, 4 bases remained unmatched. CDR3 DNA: TGCGCCAGCAGTGGGGGACTAGCGACGAATGAGCAGTTCTTC. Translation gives CASSGGLATNEQFF.

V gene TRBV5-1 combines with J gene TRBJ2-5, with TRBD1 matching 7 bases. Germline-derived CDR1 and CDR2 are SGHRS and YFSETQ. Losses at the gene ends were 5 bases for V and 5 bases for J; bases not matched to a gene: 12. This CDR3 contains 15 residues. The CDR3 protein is CASSSQGDLGETQYF. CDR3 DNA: TGCGCCAGCAGTTCTCAGGGGGACCTCGGGGAGACCCAGTACTTC.

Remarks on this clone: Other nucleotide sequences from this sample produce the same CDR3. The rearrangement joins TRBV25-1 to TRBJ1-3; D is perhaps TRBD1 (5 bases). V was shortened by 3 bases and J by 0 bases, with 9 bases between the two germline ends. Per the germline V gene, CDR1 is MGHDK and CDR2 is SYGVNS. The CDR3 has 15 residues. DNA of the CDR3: TGTGCCAGCAGTGAGGGGCAGAGCTCTGGAAACACCATATATTTT. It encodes CASSEGQSSGNTIYF.

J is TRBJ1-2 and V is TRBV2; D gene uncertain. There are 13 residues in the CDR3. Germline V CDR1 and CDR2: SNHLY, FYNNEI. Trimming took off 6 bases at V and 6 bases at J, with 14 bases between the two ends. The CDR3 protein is CASRAFLQDGYTF. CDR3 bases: TGTGCCAGCAGAGCCTTTCTGCAGGATGGCTACACCTTC. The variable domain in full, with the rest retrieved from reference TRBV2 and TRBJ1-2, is EPEVTQTPSHQVTQMGQEVILRCVPISNHLYFYWYRQILGQKVEFLVSFYNNEISEKSEIFDDQFSVERPDGSNFTLKIRSTKLEDSAMYFCASRAFLQDGYTFGSGTRLTVV.